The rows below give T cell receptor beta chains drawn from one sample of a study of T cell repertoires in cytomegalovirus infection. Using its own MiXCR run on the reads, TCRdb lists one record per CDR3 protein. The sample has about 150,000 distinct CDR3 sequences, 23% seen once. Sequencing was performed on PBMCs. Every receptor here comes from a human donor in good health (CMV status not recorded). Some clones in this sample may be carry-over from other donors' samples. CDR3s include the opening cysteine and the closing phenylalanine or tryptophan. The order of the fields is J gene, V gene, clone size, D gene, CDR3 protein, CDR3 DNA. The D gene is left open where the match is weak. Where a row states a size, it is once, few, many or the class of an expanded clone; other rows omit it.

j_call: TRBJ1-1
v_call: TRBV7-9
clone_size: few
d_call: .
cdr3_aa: CASSSQVSNTEAFF
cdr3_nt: TGTGCCAGCAGCTCACAAGTGTCGAACACTGAAGCTTTCTTT

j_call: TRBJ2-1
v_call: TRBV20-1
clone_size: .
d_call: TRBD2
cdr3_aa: CSARPGTSGRAGEQFF
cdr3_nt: TGCAGTGCTAGACCCGGGACTAGCGGGAGGGCGGGTGAGCAGTTCTTC

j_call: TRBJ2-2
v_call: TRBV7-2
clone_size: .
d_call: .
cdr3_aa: CASRVGVGELFF
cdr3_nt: TGTGCCAGCAGAGTGGGTGTCGGGGAGCTGTTTTTT

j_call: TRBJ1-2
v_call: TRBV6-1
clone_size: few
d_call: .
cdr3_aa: CASSRGLRGYTF
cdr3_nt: TGTGCCAGCAGCCGGGGACTCAGGGGCTACACCTTC

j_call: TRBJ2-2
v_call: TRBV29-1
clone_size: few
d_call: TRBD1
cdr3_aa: CSYKGANTGELFF
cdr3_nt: TGCAGCTACAAGGGGGCTAACACCGGGGAGCTGTTTTTT

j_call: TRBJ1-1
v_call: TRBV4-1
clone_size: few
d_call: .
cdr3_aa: CASSQTGFGAFF
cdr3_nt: TGCGCCAGCAGCCAAACAGGTTTCGGAGCTTTCTTT

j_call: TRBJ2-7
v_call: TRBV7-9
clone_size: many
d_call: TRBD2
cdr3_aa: CASSFPGGAEQYF
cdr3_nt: TGTGCCAGCAGCTTCCCGGGAGGGGCCGAGCAGTACTTC

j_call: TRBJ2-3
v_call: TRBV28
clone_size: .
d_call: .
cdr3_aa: CASSLFLASKPTDTQYF
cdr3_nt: TGTGCCAGCAGTTTATTTCTAGCTTCAAAGCCAACAGATACGCAGTATTTT

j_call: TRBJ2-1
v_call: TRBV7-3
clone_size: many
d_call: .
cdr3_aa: CASSLTSRAYNEQFF
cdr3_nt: TGTGCCAGCAGCTTAACGTCCCGGGCATACAATGAGCAGTTCTTC

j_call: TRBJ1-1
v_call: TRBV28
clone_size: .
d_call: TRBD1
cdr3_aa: CASSVQGDSEAFF
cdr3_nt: TGTGCCAGCAGTGTCCAGGGGGATTCTGAAGCTTTCTTT

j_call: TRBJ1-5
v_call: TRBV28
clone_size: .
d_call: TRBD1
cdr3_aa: CASSSGQGEYGQPQHF
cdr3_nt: TGTGCCAGCAGTTCGGGACAGGGGGAGTATGGTCAGCCCCAGCATTTT

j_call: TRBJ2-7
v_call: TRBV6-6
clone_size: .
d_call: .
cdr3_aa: CANSQGAYEQYF
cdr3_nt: TGTGCCAACAGCCAAGGAGCCTACGAGCAGTACTTC

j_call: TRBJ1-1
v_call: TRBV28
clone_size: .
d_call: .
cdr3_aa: CASSIGANTEAFF
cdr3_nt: TGTGCCAGCTCCATAGGGGCGAACACTGAAGCTTTCTTT

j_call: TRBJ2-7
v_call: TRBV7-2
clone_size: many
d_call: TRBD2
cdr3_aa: CASSSSLAGGPYEQYF
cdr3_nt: TGTGCCAGCAGCTCCAGTCTAGCGGGAGGGCCCTACGAGCAGTACTTC

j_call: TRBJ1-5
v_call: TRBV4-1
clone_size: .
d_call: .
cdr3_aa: CASSQEAAAPAQHF
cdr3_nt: TGCGCCAGCAGCCAAGAAGCCGCAGCCCCGGCCCAGCATTTT

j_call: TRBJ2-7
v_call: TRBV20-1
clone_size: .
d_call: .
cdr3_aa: CSARRDAAGDEQYF
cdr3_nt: TGCAGTGCACGCCGGGACGCCGCAGGGGACGAGCAGTACTTC

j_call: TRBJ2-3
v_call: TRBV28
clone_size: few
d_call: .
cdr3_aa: CASSSSGQHAYTQYF
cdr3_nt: TGTGCCAGCAGTTCTAGCGGACAGCACGCTTATACGCAGTATTTT

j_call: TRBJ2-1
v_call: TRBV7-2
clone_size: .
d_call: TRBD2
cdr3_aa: CASSVGLAGVGDEQSF
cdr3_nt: TGTGCCAGCAGCGTGGGACTAGCGGGAGTAGGCGATGAGCAGTCCTTC

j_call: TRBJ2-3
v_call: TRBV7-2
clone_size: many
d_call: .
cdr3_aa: CASSSSAGAGDTQYF
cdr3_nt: TGTGCCAGCAGCTCGTCGGCAGGGGCGGGAGATACGCAGTATTTT

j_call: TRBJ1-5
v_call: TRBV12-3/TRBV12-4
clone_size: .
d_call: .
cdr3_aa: CASRRESQPQHF
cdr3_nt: TGTGCCAGCAGAAGGGAGTCTCAGCCCCAGCATTTT

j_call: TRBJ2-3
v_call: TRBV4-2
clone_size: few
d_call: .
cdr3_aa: CASSQGPSGSTDTQYF
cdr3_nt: TGTGCCAGCAGCCAAGGTCCCAGCGGTAGCACAGATACGCAGTATTTT

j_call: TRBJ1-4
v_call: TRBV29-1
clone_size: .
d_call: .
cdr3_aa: CSVVQGTNEKLFF
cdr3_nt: TGCAGCGTTGTCCAGGGAACTAATGAAAAACTGTTTTTT

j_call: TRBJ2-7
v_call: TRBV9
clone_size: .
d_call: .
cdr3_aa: CASSVGSGPGNEQYF
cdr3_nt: TGTGCCAGCAGCGTAGGTAGCGGCCCAGGGAACGAGCAGTACTTC

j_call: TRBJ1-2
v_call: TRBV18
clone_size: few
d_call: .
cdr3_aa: CASSPLDEYGYTF
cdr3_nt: TGTGCCAGCTCACCACTAGACGAATATGGCTACACCTTC